These 15 T cell receptor beta chains were all obtained from the same sample, sequenced in a study of human T cells and chemical hapten exposure. MiXCR, run by TCRdb on the RACE reads, gives a single entry per CDR3 protein. This sample has roughly 260,000 distinct CDR3 sequences, with about 8.6% found just once. Time point of the sample: pre-sensitization, week 0. Treatment denoted: therapeutic diphenylcyclopropenone sensitization with weekly scalp DPC. This material consisted of whole blood, taken in connection with sensitization to the hapten diphenylcyclopropenone (DPC). The receptors shown here come from a woman in her thirties or forties with alopecia areata. Some clones in this sample may be carry-over from other donors' samples.

The chain is built from TRBV28 and TRBJ2-7; D ambiguous. Germline V CDR1 and CDR2: MDHEN, SYDVKM. Trimming stripped 3 bases from V and 3 bases from J, with 12 bases between. This CDR3 spans 14 amino acids. CDR3 DNA sequence: TGTGCCAGCAGTTTCCGAGGCCTAGGCTACGAGCAGTACTTC. Its translation: CASSFRGLGYEQYF.

V is TRBV4-1 and J is TRBJ1-5; tentatively, D is TRBD1 (5 bases). The germline V gene has CDR1 MGHRA and CDR2 YSYEKL. The CDR3 covers 13 residues. V was trimmed by 3 bases and J by 9 bases, leaving 12 bases between them. The CDR3 sequence: CASSQGRERPQHF. The CDR3 DNA reads as TGCGCCAGCAGCCAGGGGCGTGAACGGCCCCAGCATTTT.

The gene calls are TRBV7-9 and TRBJ1-1; D is ambiguous. Germline V gives CDR1 SEHNR, CDR2 FQNEAQ (reference sequence). Trimming took off 5 bases at V and 7 bases at J, with 8 bases between the two ends. The CDR3 extends over 11 amino acids. CDR3 protein: CASSPMVEAFF. CDR3 nucleotide sequence: TGTGCCAGCAGCCCTATGGTTGAAGCTTTCTTT.

The rearrangement joins TRBV29-1 to TRBJ2-7, with D possibly TRBD2 on 5 matching bases. The germline V and J ends were trimmed by 1 base and 0 bases, with 13 bases remaining between them. Looked up from germline, CDR1 is SQVTM and CDR2 is ANQGSEA. The CDR3 contains 15 residues. The CDR3 DNA follows: TGCAGCGTTGAAGGGTCCGTCACTAGCTCCTACGAGCAGTACTTC. It translates to CSVEGSVTSSYEQYF.

The V gene is TRBV3-1, the J gene TRBJ2-1; D is unclear. V gave up 0 bases and J gave up 7 bases, with 10 bases separating them. Germline V gives CDR1 LGHDT, CDR2 YNNKEL (reference sequence). This CDR3 comprises 14 residues. Written as DNA, the CDR3 is TGTGCCAGCAGCCAAGATCCGCGGTGGAATGAGCAGTTCTTC. Protein: CASSQDPRWNEQFF.

The gene calls are TRBV6-2 or TRBV6-3 and TRBJ1-5, with TRBD1 matching over 7 bases. Trimming cost V 8 bases and J 7 bases; bases outside gene matches: 14. The CDR3 sequence is 15 residues long. From germline, CDR1 is MNHEY and CDR2 SVGEGT. The DNA for the CDR3 is TGTGCCAGCGGAACCGGGACAGCCGCTAAACAGCCCCAGCATTTT. Translated, it gives CASGTGTAAKQPQHF.

This clonotype was seen a few times. The rearrangement joins TRBV7-9 to TRBJ2-2, with D possibly being TRBD1 or TRBD2 (6 bases each). V lost 3 bases to trimming and J lost 1 base, with 18 bases between them. The CDR3 covers 18 residues. Germline assignment: CDR1 SEHNR and CDR2 FQNEAQ (reference sequence). CDR3 sequence (DNA): TGTGCCAGCAGCTTTTGGGGGGCGCCGAGAAGGAACACCGGGGAGCTGTTTTTT. This encodes CASSFWGAPRRNTGELFF.

This clonotype occurred a few times. This chain's CDR3 is CASSLPFDAGYF. CDR3 in DNA: TGTGCCAGCAGCTTGCCCTTCGACGCTGGGTATTTT. This chain joins TRBV11-2 and TRBJ2-3; D ambiguous. Germline V gene sequence: CDR1 SGHAT, CDR2 FQNNGV. V gave up 3 bases and J gave up 14 bases, with 15 bases separating them. The CDR3 has 12 amino acids.

This clonotype has more than one count but fewer than ten. V and J are TRBV5-5 and TRBJ1-4, with D unresolved. The CDR3 runs 14 residues. The germline gives CDR1 SGHKS, CDR2 YYEKEE (reference sequence). V was cut by 0 bases and J by 6 bases, with 9 bases left in between. The CDR3 is CASSLGRLHEKLFF. CDR3 coding DNA: TGTGCCAGCAGCTTGGGTCGGCTCCATGAAAAACTGTTTTTT. The whole variable domain, remainder taken from reference TRBV5-5 and TRBJ1-4, is DAGVTQSPTHLIKTRGQQVTLRCSPISGHKSVSWYQQVLGQGPQFIFQYYEKEERGRGNFPDRFSARQFPNYSSELNVNALLLGDSALYLCASSLGRLHEKLFFGSGTQLSVL.

V is TRBV10-3 and J is TRBJ2-7; tentatively, D is TRBD1 or TRBD2 (5 bases each). The CDR3 has 9 residues. Germline-derived CDR1 and CDR2 are ENHRY and SYGVKD. This CDR3 reads CAISEPGPV. CDR3 nucleotides: TGTGCCATCAGTGAGCCGGGACCAGTT.

V is TRBV5-1 and J is TRBJ2-1; D remains ambiguous. Germline V CDR1 and CDR2: SGHRS, YFSETQ. V dropped 7 bases and J dropped 0 bases, with 14 bases sitting between them. The CDR3 runs 15 residues. In nucleotides, the CDR3 is TGCGCCAGCTCCCCAGAGCTAAGCTCCTACAATGAGCAGTTCTTC. Translation: CASSPELSSYNEQFF.

This clonotype appeared many times. CDR3 sequence: CATYRTVAYEQYF. CDR3 in DNA: TGTGCCACCTACCGGACAGTTGCCTACGAGCAGTACTTC. This chain links TRBV24-1 with TRBJ2-7, with D perhaps TRBD1 (6 bases). V was pared by 9 bases and J by 2 bases, with 13 bases between. Germline assignment: CDR1 KGHDR and CDR2 SFDVKD. The CDR3 extends over 13 amino acids.

This clonotype came up many times. This chain links TRBV11-2 with TRBJ2-7; D gene unclear. V was trimmed by 4 bases and J by 3 bases, leaving 10 bases between them. Germline CDR1 and CDR2: SGHAT and FQNNGV. The CDR3 totals 13 residues. The DNA for the CDR3 is TGTGCCAGCAGCTCCAGGCGAAACTACGAGCAGTACTTC. The encoded protein is CASSSRRNYEQYF.

The chain couples TRBV7-2 to TRBJ2-3; the D gene is possibly TRBD1 (6 bases). Germline V gives CDR1 SGHTA, CDR2 FQGNSA. Trimming cost V 4 bases and J 3 bases, with 14 bases left between them. CDR3 length: 15 amino acids. CDR3 sequence (DNA): TGTGCCAGCAGCTCTAGGCTAACAGGGACAGATACGCAGTATTTT. Encoded protein: CASSSRLTGTDTQYF. The variable domain in full, completed from reference TRBV7-2 and TRBJ2-3, reads GAGVSQSPSNKVTEKGKDVELRCDPISGHTALYWYRQSLGQGLEFLIYFQGNSAPDKSGLPSDRFSAERTGGSVSTLTIQRTQQEDSAVYLCASSSRLTGTDTQYFGPGTRLTVL.

This clonotype showed up just a few times. This chain uses TRBV4-3 with TRBJ2-6; 7 bases are shared with TRBD1. From germline, CDR1 is LGHNA and CDR2 YSLEER. There are 16 residues in the CDR3. Trimming removed 1 base from V and 1 base from J; junction bases left unmatched: 1. CDR3 amino acids: CASSQGQGSGANVLTF. The CDR3 bases are TGCGCCAGCAGCCAAGGACAGGGTTCTGGGGCCAACGTCCTGACTTTC.